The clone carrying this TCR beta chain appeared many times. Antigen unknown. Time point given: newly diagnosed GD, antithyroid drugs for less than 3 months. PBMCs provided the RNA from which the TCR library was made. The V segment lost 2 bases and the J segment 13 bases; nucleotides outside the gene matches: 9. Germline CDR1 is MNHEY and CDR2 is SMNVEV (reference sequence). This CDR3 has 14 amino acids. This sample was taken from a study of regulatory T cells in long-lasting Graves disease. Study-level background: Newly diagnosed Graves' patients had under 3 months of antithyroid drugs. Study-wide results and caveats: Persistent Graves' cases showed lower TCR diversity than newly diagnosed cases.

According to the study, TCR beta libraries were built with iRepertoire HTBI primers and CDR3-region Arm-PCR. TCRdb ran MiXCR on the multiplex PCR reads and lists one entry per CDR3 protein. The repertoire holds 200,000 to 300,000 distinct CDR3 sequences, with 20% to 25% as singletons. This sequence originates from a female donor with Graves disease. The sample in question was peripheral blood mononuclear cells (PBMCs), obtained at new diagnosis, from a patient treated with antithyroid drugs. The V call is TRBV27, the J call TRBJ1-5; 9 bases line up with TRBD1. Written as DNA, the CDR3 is TGTGCCAGCAGTTTAGACGGGACAGGGTGGCATCAGCATTTT. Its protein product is CASSLDGTGWHQHF.